These 32 T cell receptor beta chains share one sample of origin, sequenced in a study of shared clonotypes between healthy human individuals. TCRdb keeps only in-frame clones here, not all; method: immunoSEQ multiplex PCR. The repertoire includes 2 million to 3 million clones, 93% of them detected once, and approximately 0.37% sits in the top ten. Sequenced input: naive CD4+ T cells from PBMCs. Indicated subset: CD45RA+ positively selected. All receptors come from a young man in good health. Some clones in this sample may be carry-over from other donors' samples.

A single count supports this clone. The chain couples TRBV4-1 to TRBJ1-2; possible D gene TRBD1, 6 bases. Germline CDR1 MGHRA, CDR2 YSYEKL. The ends were cut back, 1 base at V and 4 bases at J, with 19 bases in the middle. This CDR3 has 17 residues. The CDR3 bases are TGCGCCAGCAGCCAAGCAGAAACTACGACAGGAACCTATGGCTACACCTTC. Its protein is CASSQAETTTGTYGYTF.

The rearrangement joins TRBV6-6 to TRBJ2-5; 8 bases fit TRBD1. The junction had 4 bases not matched to a gene; V was cut back by 0 bases and J by 4 bases. The CDR3 consists of 15 residues. CDR1 and CDR2 from the germline V gene are MNHNY and SVGAGI (reference sequence). CDR3 nucleotide sequence: TGTGCCAGCAGTTACTCATCTACAGGGGGAGAGACCCAGTACTTC. Translating gives CASSYSSTGGETQYF.

This clone was counted a single time. The chain recombines TRBV27 with TRBJ2-3; TRBD2 is a possible D gene (6 bases). This CDR3 region has 14 residues. V was clipped by 3 bases and J by 1 base, with 8 bases between them. Germline V gives CDR1 MNHEY, CDR2 SMNVEV (reference sequence). The CDR3 bases are TGTGCCAGCAGTTTTGGAGGGGGCACAGATACGCAGTATTTT. Translation gives CASSFGGGTDTQYF.

The chain carries TRBV5-1 and TRBJ1-1, with 8 bases lining up with TRBD1. Trimming cost V 2 bases and J 4 bases; bases outside gene matches: 7. This CDR3 comprises 15 residues. Germline V CDR1 and CDR2: SGHRS, YFSETQ. Here the CDR3 reads CASSLGGQAGTEAFF. The CDR3 bases are TGCGCCAGCAGCTTAGGGGGACAGGCGGGCACTGAAGCTTTCTTT.

The J gene is TRBJ1-3, the V gene TRBV5-6; 9 nucleotides match TRBD1. Looked up from germline, CDR1 is SGHDT and CDR2 is YYEEEE. V was clipped by 3 bases and J by 0 bases; unmatched bases: 4. The CDR3 is made up of 16 amino acids. The CDR3 DNA sequence: TGTGCCAGCAGCTGGGGGACAGGGAACTCTGGAAACACCATATATTTT. Translating it yields CASSWGTGNSGNTIYF.

The V and J genes are TRBV28 and TRBJ2-7; D may be TRBD1 (5 bases). This CDR3 has 15 residues. CDR1 and CDR2 from the germline V gene are MDHEN and SYDVKM. V was shortened by 2 bases and J by 2 bases, with 13 bases between the two germline ends. The CDR3 nucleotides read TGTGCCAGCAGTTTAGACAGCTTAGGGACCTACGAGCAGTACTTC. It translates to CASSLDSLGTYEQYF.

The chain couples TRBV28 to TRBJ1-5; tentatively, D is TRBD1 (6 bases). The germline gives CDR1 MDHEN, CDR2 SYDVKM. The CDR3 totals 15 residues. Trimming shortened V by 8 bases and J by 5 bases, and 19 bases separated the two germline ends. The DNA of the CDR3 is TGTGCCAGCCGAGTTCCCCAGGGGACCCATCAGCCCCAGCATTTT. Its translation: CASRVPQGTHQPQHF.

V and J are TRBV5-8 and TRBJ1-2, with 7 nucleotides matching TRBD1. The CDR3 runs to 13 residues. The germline CDR1 and CDR2 sequences are SGHTS and YDEGEE. V gave up 5 bases and J gave up 10 bases; unmatched junction bases: 11. DNA for the CDR3: TGTGCCAGCAGACAGGGACAGCCAACCTTCTACACCTTC. As protein: CASRQGQPTFYTF.

With respect to this clone: Distinct nucleotide sequences in the sample also encode this CDR3. The rearrangement joins TRBV28 to TRBJ1-5, with D possibly being TRBD1 (6 bases). Germline V gene data show CDR1 as MDHEN and CDR2 as SYDVKM. Trimming cost V 3 bases and J 3 bases, with 12 bases left between them. CDR3 length: 15 amino acids. The CDR3 DNA is TGTGCCAGCAGTTTGCCCACAGGGCCCAATCAGCCCCAGCATTTT. Translating gives CASSLPTGPNQPQHF.

This clone was detected only once. The chain employs TRBV10-2 and TRBJ1-4; possibly TRBD1 for D (5 bases). The CDR3 sequence is 15 residues long. Looked up from germline, CDR1 is WSHSY and CDR2 is SAAADI. Between the trimmed V and J ends, which lost 0 bases and 10 bases, there was a span of 15 bases. The CDR3: CASSESPIGGGKLFF. The CDR3 DNA follows: TGCGCCAGCAGTGAGTCCCCGATCGGGGGTGGAAAACTGTTTTTT.

The chain's CDR3 is CASSSPPDNYGYTF. CDR3 DNA sequence: TGTGCCAGCAGTTCGCCCCCAGATAACTATGGCTACACCTTC. This rearrangement joins TRBV28 to TRBJ1-2; the D is unclear. Trimming stripped 4 bases from V and 1 base from J, with 10 bases between. Germline V lookup: CDR1 MDHEN, CDR2 SYDVKM. There are 14 residues in the CDR3.

On this clone itself: Other nucleotide sequences from this sample produce the same CDR3. The CDR3 DNA follows: TGTGCCAGCAGTCCCGGTCCCTATGGCTACACCTTC. It yields the protein CASSPGPYGYTF. The V and J genes are TRBV25-1 and TRBJ1-2; D ambiguous. The CDR3 loop spans 12 amino acids. The germline V gene has CDR1 MGHDK and CDR2 SYGVNS. V was cut by 5 bases and J by 4 bases, with 8 bases left in between.

The rearrangement joins TRBV27 to TRBJ1-1, with 10 bases fitting TRBD1. With V trimmed by 6 bases and J by 7 bases, 11 bases remained unmatched. From germline, CDR1 is MNHEY and CDR2 SMNVEV (reference sequence). CDR3 length: 15 amino acids. CDR3 DNA sequence: TGTGCCAGCAGAGGATGGCGGGACAGGGGTGTTGAAGCTTTCTTT. Translated: CASRGWRDRGVEAFF.

This rearrangement joins TRBV7-2 to TRBJ1-5; possibly TRBD1 for D (6 bases). The length of the CDR3 is 13 residues. With 8 bases removed from V and 0 bases from J, the gap between germline ends came to 8 bases. From germline, CDR1 is SGHTA and CDR2 FQGNSA. The CDR3 region is CASARGSNQPQHF. The CDR3 coding sequence is TGTGCCAGCGCCAGGGGTAGCAATCAGCCCCAGCATTTT.

This chain uses TRBV2 with TRBJ1-5, with unresolved D. From germline, CDR1 is SNHLY and CDR2 FYNNEI. Trimming removed 5 bases at V and 5 bases at J, with 10 bases between. This CDR3 region has 13 residues. The CDR3 loop is CASSNREDQPQHF. CDR3 sequence (DNA): TGTGCCAGCAGTAACCGGGAGGATCAGCCCCAGCATTTT.

V is TRBV9 and J is TRBJ2-3, with 8 nucleotides matching TRBD2. After removal of 0 bases from V and 6 bases from J, the junction contained 18 bases not matched to a gene. The V gene's germline CDR1 is SGDLS and CDR2 YYNGEE. The length of the CDR3 is 19 residues. The CDR3 DNA reads as TGTGCCAGCAGCGTAGGCGTGCTCTGGAGAAAGCGGGAGACGGATACGCAGTATTTT. Translated: CASSVGVLWRKRETDTQYF.

This chain links TRBV11-2 with TRBJ2-7; the D gene is possibly TRBD1 (6 bases). The V and J ends lost 1 base and 2 bases respectively, with 9 bases between them. The CDR3 sequence is 14 residues long. Germline loops: CDR1 SGHAT, CDR2 FQNNGV. The CDR3 DNA sequence: TGTGCCAGCAGCTTAGTTTGGGGGCCCTACGAGCAGTACTTC. Amino acid sequence: CASSLVWGPYEQYF. The complete variable domain, with remaining parts taken from reference TRBV11-2 and TRBJ2-7, reads EAGVAQSPRYKIIEKRQSVAFWCNPISGHATLYWYQQILGQGPKLLIQFQNNGVVDDSQLPKDRFSAERLKGVDSTLKIQPAKLEDSAVYLCASSLVWGPYEQYFGPGTRLTVT.

The genes are TRBV28 and TRBJ2-3; D is perhaps TRBD1 (5 bases). Per the germline V gene, CDR1 is MDHEN and CDR2 is SYDVKM. V lost 5 bases and J lost 6, with 15 bases in between. The CDR3 is 14 amino acids. The CDR3 loop reads CASSPQGRWDTQYF. The CDR3 coding sequence is TGTGCCAGCAGTCCCCAGGGCCGGTGGGATACGCAGTATTTT. The variable domain in full, completed from reference TRBV28 and TRBJ2-3, reads DVKVTQSSRYLVKRTGEKVFLECVQDMDHENMFWYRQDPGLGLRLIYFSYDVKMKEKGDIPEGYSVSREKKERFSLILESASTNQTSMYLCASSPQGRWDTQYFGPGTRLTVL.

This clone was picked up one time. The chain joins TRBV28 to TRBJ2-1; 7 bases line up with TRBD2. V lost 5 bases and J lost 3; bases outside the gene matches: 10. The germline V gene encodes CDR1 MDHEN and CDR2 SYDVKM. The CDR3 loop spans 16 amino acids. The CDR3 is CASSPGGRGRYNEQFF. DNA of the CDR3: TGTGCCAGCAGTCCGGGGGGACGCGGACGCTACAATGAGCAGTTCTTC. Combining the CDR3 with reference TRBV28 and TRBJ2-1 gives the whole variable domain DVKVTQSSRYLVKRTGEKVFLECVQDMDHENMFWYRQDPGLGLRLIYFSYDVKMKEKGDIPEGYSVSREKKERFSLILESASTNQTSMYLCASSPGGRGRYNEQFFGPGTRLTVL.

V usage is TRBV27 and J usage is TRBJ1-2, with D unclear. Per germline, CDR1 MNHEY and CDR2 SMNVEV (reference sequence). V lost 3 bases and J lost 4, with 9 bases in between. This CDR3 has 13 residues. The CDR3 sequence is CASSFRSGYGYTF. CDR3 sequence (DNA): TGTGCCAGCAGTTTTCGTAGCGGCTATGGCTACACCTTC.

The chain couples TRBV28 to TRBJ2-6, with TRBD2 matching over 9 bases. Germline lookup yields CDR1 MDHEN and CDR2 SYDVKM. The ends lost 4 bases at V and 0 bases at J; junction bases unmatched: 10. The CDR3 has 19 residues. The CDR3 region has the DNA TGTGCCAGCAGTTCATATGGCCTAGCGGGAAGCTCTGGGGCCAACGTCCTGACTTTC. Residues: CASSSYGLAGSSGANVLTF.

The chain combines TRBV7-2 with TRBJ1-2, with a weak D call TRBD1 (6 bases). Germline V gene lookup returns CDR1 SGHTA and CDR2 FQGNSA. Deletions cut 5 bases from V and 4 bases from J, with 14 bases between. This CDR3 is built from 14 residues. The CDR3 nucleotides are TGTGCCAGCAGCCCTAGGGGGACTTCCTATGGCTACACCTTC. It is translated as CASSPRGTSYGYTF.

V gene TRBV5-4 combines with J gene TRBJ2-5; D perhaps matches TRBD1 (6 bases). The V gene's germline CDR1 is SGHNT and CDR2 YYREEE (reference sequence). V lost 4 bases, J lost 3 bases, and 13 bases lay in between. This CDR3 has 14 residues. Here the CDR3 reads CASSRRRQEETQYF. CDR3 sequence (DNA): TGTGCCAGCAGCCGAAGGCGACAGGAAGAGACCCAGTACTTC.

The gene calls are TRBV7-9 and TRBJ2-7; 7 positions agree with TRBD1. CDR1 SEHNR and CDR2 FQNEAQ come from the germline V gene (reference sequence). The CDR3 runs 15 residues. Unmatched junction bases numbered 9, after V lost 0 bases and J lost 7 bases. The CDR3 sequence is CASSLAFGDSKEQYF. CDR3 bases: TGTGCCAGCAGCTTAGCGTTTGGGGACAGTAAGGAGCAGTACTTC. Drawing the rest from reference TRBV7-9 and TRBJ2-7, the complete variable domain is DTGVSQNPRHKITKRGQNVTFRCDPISEHNRLYWYRQTLGQGPEFLTYFQNEAQLEKSRLLSDRFSAERPKGSFSTLEIQRTEQGDSAMYLCASSLAFGDSKEQYFGPGTRLTVT.

The chain joins TRBV9 to TRBJ1-1; no reliable D call. Trimming cost V 6 bases and J 1 base, with 13 bases left between them. The CDR3 length is 14 residues. Germline values: CDR1 SGDLS, CDR2 YYNGEE. For the CDR3, the DNA is TGTGCCAGCACCCCCCTGGCGGCGAACACTGAAGCTTTCTTT. It codes for CASTPLAANTEAFF.

This clone was seen just once. The CDR3 spells CASSLDGYRGKSGANVLTF. In DNA, the CDR3 is TGCGCCAGCAGCTTGGATGGTTACAGGGGGAAATCTGGGGCCAACGTCCTGACTTTC. This chain joins TRBV5-1 and TRBJ2-6; the match to TRBD1 covers 8 bases. Trimming at V came to 0 bases and at J to 1 base, leaving 9 bases not matched to a gene. Germline lookup yields CDR1 SGHRS and CDR2 YFSETQ. The CDR3 has 19 residues.

The chain carries TRBV7-2 and TRBJ1-1; unclear D gene. This CDR3 has 14 amino acids. Trimming removed 0 bases from V and 1 base from J, with 6 bases in between. Germline lookup yields CDR1 SGHTA and CDR2 FQGNSA. This CDR3 reads CASSLATRNTEAFF. CDR3 bases: TGTGCCAGCAGCTTAGCGACCAGGAACACTGAAGCTTTCTTT.

CDR3: CASSLNRDRAMGPYGYTF. CDR3 DNA sequence: TGCGCCAGCAGCCTGAACCGGGACAGGGCGATGGGCCCCTATGGCTACACCTTC. The V and J genes are TRBV4-3 and TRBJ1-2, with 9 bases that match TRBD1. CDR1 and CDR2 (germline): LGHNA, YSLEER. The CDR3 spans 18 residues. The V and J ends lost 4 bases and 4 bases, in that order; junction bases with no gene match: 16.

V and J are TRBV6-1 and TRBJ1-2, with D tentatively TRBD1 (5 bases). With 2 bases removed from V and 4 bases from J, the gap between germline ends came to 17 bases. In germline, CDR1 is MNHNS, CDR2 SASEGT. The CDR3 extends over 16 amino acids. The CDR3 here is CASSEFGRGRPYGYTF. In DNA, the CDR3 is TGTGCCAGCAGTGAATTTGGGCGGGGCAGGCCCTATGGCTACACCTTC.

CDR3 loop: CASTSGGLANDEQFF. The DNA of the CDR3 is TGTGCCAGCACCTCAGGGGGACTAGCGAACGATGAGCAGTTCTTC. V is TRBV7-3 and J is TRBJ2-1; 10 nucleotides align to TRBD2. The CDR3 consists of 15 residues. The V segment lost 7 bases and the J segment 8 bases; nucleotides outside the gene matches: 11. Germline lookup yields CDR1 SGHTA and CDR2 FQGTGA.

CDR3 in amino acids: CASNQGGSGEQYF. CDR3 coding DNA: TGTGCCAGCAACCAGGGGGGGTCTGGCGAGCAGTACTTC. The chain joins TRBV11-3 to TRBJ2-7; TRBD1 or TRBD2 may be the D gene (7 bases each). Germline V lookup: CDR1 SGHNT, CDR2 YENEEA. The CDR3 sequence is 13 residues long. The ends were cut back, 7 bases at V and 6 bases at J, with 16 bases in the middle.

The chain employs TRBV5-4 and TRBJ2-7; 8 nucleotides match TRBD2. Germline-derived CDR1 and CDR2 are SGHNT and YYREEE (reference sequence). V dropped 1 base and J dropped 6; count of bases not matched to a gene: 15. The CDR3 is made up of 17 amino acids. In nucleotides, the CDR3 is TGTGCCAGCAGCTTGAAGTTTGGCGGGAGGTTCCCTGCCGAGCAGTACTTC. Protein sequence: CASSLKFGGRFPAEQYF. Looking up the rest from reference TRBV5-4 and TRBJ2-7 gives the full variable domain: ETGVTQSPTHLIKTRGQQVTLRCSSQSGHNTVSWYQQALGQGPQFIFQYYREEENGRGNFPPRFSGLQFPNYSSELNVNALELDDSALYLCASSLKFGGRFPAEQYFGPGTRLTVT.